This T cell receptor (beta chain) emerged from a study of identical twins. Findings of the study overall: Excess twin sharing in beta out-of-frame sequences was weaker.

Using its own MiXCR run on the 5' RACE reads, TCRdb lists one record per CDR3 protein. The sample contains about 700,000 distinct CDR3 sequences, about 9.4% of which appear only once. A note on this clonotype: Its antigen is currently unknown.

Trimming cost V 0 bases and J 2 bases, with 14 bases left between them. The CDR3 totals 16 residues. Germline V CDR1 and CDR2: SGHTA, FQGNSA. The sample was also reused in another study, on yellow fever vaccine responses in identical twins.

The sequenced sample consisted of PBMCs. The source of this sequence is a woman under 30 in good health. The chain uses TRBV7-2 and TRBJ2-7; D is perhaps TRBD2 (6 bases). Written as DNA, the CDR3 is TGTGCCAGCAGCTTAGCGGGGGGAGGTTTACCCTACGAGCAGTACTTC. The encoded protein is CASSLAGGGLPYEQYF.